Sequencing of this T cell receptor beta chain was carried out in a study of tumor and adjacent non-tumor tissue in lung cancer. Study as a whole: Aged roughly 31 to 85 years, patients included 10 men and a handful of women with stage I to III disease.

No cell sorting was done before RNA was extracted from the tissue. TCRbeta libraries were built with three rounds of nested PCR, modified from ARM-PCR. A single record per CDR3 protein comes from TCRdb applying MiXCR to the multiplex PCR reads. The sample carries 120,000 or so distinct CDR3 sequences, under 90% recorded once. Germline V gene lookup returns CDR1 MNHEY and CDR2 SVGEGT. The CDR3 is made up of 15 amino acids. V was shortened by 2 bases and J by 10 bases, with 19 bases between the two germline ends. Regarding this clonotype: What it binds is not known.

Findings of the study overall: Normal lung showed higher cumulative top 100 clone frequency than tumor. Compared with tumor, normal lung showed significantly lower TCR diversity.

The clonotype comes from a man aged 65 to 85 with non-small cell lung cancer. Sequencing was done on a sample of lung tumor tissue. The chain recombines TRBV6-2 or TRBV6-3 with TRBJ2-3; no definite D call. Here the CDR3 DNA reads TGTGCCAGCAGTTACCGGACCCCGCAGACATATGCGCAGTATTTT. Translated, it gives CASSYRTPQTYAQYF.